This TCR beta chain was identified during a study of blood T cell repertoires in COVID-19. The repertoire was sequenced with immunoSEQ multiplex PCR; TCRdb's copy has only in-frame clones and lacks some. The data contain 220,000 or so clones, just over 85% of them singletons. Deletions cut 5 bases from V and 0 bases from J, with 8 bases between. The CDR3 runs 15 residues. CDR1 is MNHEY, CDR2 SVGAGI, per germline. This clone was detected only a few times. Specimen: PBMCs or T cells enriched from blood (not recorded which). The TCR was taken from a woman in her fifties or sixties with acute COVID-19. J is TRBJ2-6 and V is TRBV6-5; D is ambiguous. As DNA, the CDR3 is TGTGCCAGCAGTCAACTAAGCTCTGGGGCCAACGTCCTGACTTTC. Encoded protein: CASSQLSSGANVLTF.